This TCR beta chain was recorded in a study of human T cells and chemical hapten exposure. Authors' processing steps: Sampled TCR counts reached a median of roughly 100,000 per sample, with values ranging from 23,224 to 690,600. TCRdb called the RACE reads again in MiXCR, with one record for every CDR3 protein. TCRdb, rather than the study authors, made the V and J calls. This table has roughly 100,000 distinct CDR3 sequences, 30% to 35% appearing once. This CDR3 is built from 17 residues. Germline trimming cut 2 bases from V and 4 bases from J; bases unmatched to any gene: 10. Germline V gives CDR1 KGHDR, CDR2 SFDVKD. This clonotype was counted a few times. Time point given: patch test 3, about 24 weeks after DPC sensitization. The treatment was: therapeutic diphenylcyclopropenone sensitization with weekly scalp DPC.

The gene calls are TRBV24-1 and TRBJ1-2, with 9 positions matching TRBD1. The specimen was whole blood, collected in connection with sensitization to the hapten diphenylcyclopropenone (DPC). The clonotype comes from a man in his forties with alopecia areata. Some clones in this sample may be carry-over from other donors' samples. CDR3 residues: CATSDSDRGGIFYGYTF. The DNA of the CDR3 is TGTGCCACCAGTGATTCGGACAGGGGTGGAATCTTCTATGGCTACACCTTC.